Below are 11 T cell receptor beta chains sequenced from a single sample in a study of Graves' ophthalmopathy and Graves' hyperthyroidism listed by TCRdb under 2018. Reads for this sample came from an Illumina HiSeq 2000. For repertoire sequencing, TCR beta CDR3 regions were amplified from RNA transcripts. A first-round RT-PCR used HTBI primers with the Qiagen OneStep RT-PCR kit, followed by a second-round multiplex PCR, size selection and purification. TCRdb took the public reads, trimmed them with fastp at Q25, ran MiXCR for clone calling and kept in-frame beta chains. Identical CDR3 protein sequences are pooled into one entry, listed with their most common genes and DNA. The sample yields about 410,000 distinct CDR3 sequences; about 16% were counted once. The biggest ten clones account for roughly 1.6% of the sample. What was sequenced was peripheral blood. The receptors originated from a woman aged 18-29 years with Graves' ophthalmopathy. Donor details come from another sample of the same person, matched by shared clones.

This clonotype was seen repeatedly, ten times or more. The chain has TRBV5-4 and TRBJ2-5, with D unresolved. Germline V gene sequence: CDR1 SGHNT, CDR2 YYREEE (reference sequence). The CDR3 has 13 amino acids. V was pared by 10 bases and J by 2 bases, with 15 bases between. The CDR3 DNA reads TGTGCCTCGTCCCCAGCCCAACAAGAGACCCAGTACTTC. Translating gives CASSPAQQETQYF.

A single count supports this clonotype. The gene calls are TRBV6-1 and TRBJ1-6; possibly TRBD1 for D (6 bases). V gave up 6 bases and J gave up 2 bases, with 14 bases separating them. This CDR3 contains 16 residues. Per the germline V gene, CDR1 is MNHNS and CDR2 is SASEGT. The CDR3: CASSTLGGAYNSPLHF. The CDR3 coding sequence is TGTGCCAGCAGCACCCTGGGGGGCGCCTATAATTCACCCCTCCACTTT.

In its sample, this clonotype was seen many times. The V gene is TRBV6-2 or TRBV6-3, the J gene TRBJ1-1; a weak D match, TRBD1 (5 bases). From germline, CDR1 is MNHEY and CDR2 SVGEGT. V was trimmed by 2 bases and J by 1 base, leaving 11 bases between them. CDR3 size: 15 residues. CDR3 sequence: CASSYGDQTNTEAFF. CDR3 nucleotide sequence: TGTGCCAGCAGTTACGGGGACCAGACGAACACTGAAGCTTTCTTT.

In this sample, this clonotype turned up many times. The chain combines TRBV28 with TRBJ1-2, with TRBD1 identical over 8 bases. V trimming: 4 bases; J trimming: 3 bases; junction bases outside the gene matches: 13. CDR3 size: 17 residues. Germline loops: CDR1 MDHEN, CDR2 SYDVKM. The CDR3 nucleotides read TGTGCCAGCAGTTCCGGGCAGGGGGCGTACTATGACTATGGCTACACCTTC. This translates into CASSSGQGAYYDYGYTF.

This clonotype was seen ten or more times. This chain joins TRBV7-2 and TRBJ1-1; D is undetermined. Deletions cut 5 bases from V and 1 base from J, with 14 bases between. CDR1 and CDR2 (germline): SGHTA, FQGNSA. The CDR3 covers 15 residues. The CDR3 coding sequence is TGTGCCAGCAGCCGGAGACACGTGAAGAACACTGAAGCTTTCTTT. Its protein is CASSRRHVKNTEAFF.

The chain combines TRBV6-5 with TRBJ2-1; D perhaps matches TRBD2 (5 bases). The V gene's germline CDR1 is MNHEY and CDR2 SVGAGI. The germline V and J ends were trimmed by 4 bases and 4 bases, with 11 bases remaining between them. This CDR3 has 14 residues. As DNA, the CDR3 is TGTGCCAGCAGTTCTAGCTTGGGTTACAATGAGCAGTTCTTC. This translates into CASSSSLGYNEQFF.

The gene calls are TRBV27 and TRBJ1-1; D remains ambiguous. V was cut by 4 bases and J by 4 bases, with 13 bases left in between. The germline gives CDR1 MNHEY, CDR2 SMNVEV (reference sequence). The CDR3 is 14 amino acids. CDR3: CASSSPQRGTEAFF. CDR3 DNA sequence: TGTGCCAGCAGTTCACCACAGAGAGGCACTGAAGCTTTCTTT.

This clonotype has ten or more counts. V and J are TRBV12-3 or TRBV12-4 and TRBJ2-5; D unclear. The CDR3 spans 13 residues. Trimming shortened V by 0 bases and J by 7 bases, and 9 bases separated the two germline ends. The CDR3: CASSLANVGTQYF. The CDR3, as DNA: TGTGCCAGCAGTTTAGCGAATGTAGGGACCCAGTACTTC.

This clonotype appeared many times. The rearrangement uses TRBV4-1 and TRBJ1-1, with 7 bases aligning to TRBD1. With 4 bases clipped from V and 6 bases from J, the junction kept 8 bases outside the gene matches. Germline-derived CDR1 and CDR2 are MGHRA and YSYEKL. This CDR3 has 14 residues. The CDR3 nucleotides are TGCGCCAGCAGCCGAGGGGGCGGCGGCCCTGAAGCTTTCTTT. Its protein is CASSRGGGGPEAFF.

This chain links TRBV10-3 with TRBJ1-1; 8 positions match TRBD1. CDR1 and CDR2 from the germline V gene are ENHRY and SYGVKD. The CDR3 has 15 amino acids. With V trimmed by 4 bases and J by 6 bases, 10 bases remained unmatched. CDR3 DNA sequence: TGTGCCATCAGTGGTGATGACAGGGGACTTGCTGAAGCTTTCTTT. Its protein is CAISGDDRGLAEAFF.

The chain couples TRBV11-2 to TRBJ1-2, with 8 nucleotides matching TRBD1. The CDR3 runs to 16 residues. Germline lookup yields CDR1 SGHAT and CDR2 FQNNGV. The J segment lost 4 bases and the V segment lost 5 bases, leaving 12 bases of the junction unmatched. CDR3 sequence (DNA): TGTGCCAGCAGCCCCCGGGGCTCCGGGACAGGCTATGGCTACACCTTC. This sequence encodes CASSPRGSGTGYGYTF.